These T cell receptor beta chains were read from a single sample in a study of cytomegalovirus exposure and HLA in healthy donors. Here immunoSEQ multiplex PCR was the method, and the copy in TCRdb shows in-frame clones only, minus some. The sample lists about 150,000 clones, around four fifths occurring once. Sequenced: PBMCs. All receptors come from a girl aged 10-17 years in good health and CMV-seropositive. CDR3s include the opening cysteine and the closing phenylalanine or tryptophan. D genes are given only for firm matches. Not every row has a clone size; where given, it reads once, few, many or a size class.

TGTGCCAGTAACTCGGACGGGGTGAACACCGGGGAGCTGTTTTTT	CASNSDGVNTGELFF	.	TRBJ2-2	TRBV19	.
TGTGCCAGCAGTGAACGTCCGGGGGGCACTGAAGCTTTCTTT	CASSERPGGTEAFF	.	TRBJ1-1	TRBV2	.
TGTGCCAGCAGTTCTGGGACAGCAAATGAAAAACTGTTTTTT	CASSSGTANEKLFF	.	TRBJ1-4	TRBV7-8	TRBD1
TGTGCCAGCAGGGAGGGACAGGGTGTAATCTACGAGCAGTACTTC	CASREGQGVIYEQYF	few	TRBJ2-7	TRBV2	TRBD1
TGTGCCAGCAGCTCGGGACAGGAGCCCACAGATACGCAGTATTTT	CASSSGQEPTDTQYF	once	TRBJ2-3	TRBV6-5	TRBD1
TGTGCCAGCAGTGAAGCTACAGGGCGAAGCTCCTACAATGAGCAGTTCTTC	CASSEATGRSSYNEQFF	.	TRBJ2-1	TRBV2	.
TGTGCCAGCAGCCTAGTAGCGGGCGAGCCAACTAATGAAAAACTGTTTTTT	CASSLVAGEPTNEKLFF	.	TRBJ1-4	TRBV7-9	.
TGTGCCAGCAGTGAGGTTTCCGGCTATGGCTACACCTTC	CASSEVSGYGYTF	.	TRBJ1-2	TRBV2	.
TGTGCCAGCAGCTTAGAGGACAGGTTCAATGAGCAGTTCTTC	CASSLEDRFNEQFF	.	TRBJ2-1	TRBV7-8	TRBD1
TGTGCCAGCAGTCCCGGGACAGCTAGCACAGATACGCAGTATTTT	CASSPGTASTDTQYF	once	TRBJ2-3	TRBV2	TRBD1
TGTGCCAGCAGTGCCCGGACAGGGAGGAACACTGAAGCTTTCTTT	CASSARTGRNTEAFF	.	TRBJ1-1	TRBV27	TRBD1
TGTGCCAGCAGGGAGAACACAGGGACGTACACTGAAGCTTTCTTT	CASRENTGTYTEAFF	.	TRBJ1-1	TRBV6-1	.
TGTGCCAGCAGGGCTAACAGTGCAACTAATGAAAAACTGTTTTTT	CASRANSATNEKLFF	once	TRBJ1-4	TRBV2	.
TGTGCCACCAGCGGACCGGGACAGGCCGACGAGCAGTACTTC	CATSGPGQADEQYF	.	TRBJ2-7	TRBV15	TRBD1
TGTGCCAGCAGTTTTACAGGGTCCACTGAAGCTTTCTTT	CASSFTGSTEAFF	.	TRBJ1-1	TRBV7-9	.
TGCGCCAGCAGCCAATTCCGGGACAGTAACTATGGCTACACCTTC	CASSQFRDSNYGYTF	.	TRBJ1-2	TRBV4-1	TRBD1
TGTGCCACCGCGGGCGGGACAGGGGGTCCCTATCAGCCCCAGCATTTT	CATAGGTGGPYQPQHF	.	TRBJ1-5	TRBV19	TRBD1
TGCGCCAGCAGTGAGGGGGCTATGCGGTATGGCTACACCTTC	CASSEGAMRYGYTF	.	TRBJ1-2	TRBV10-2	.
TGTGCTAGTGGGGCGTTAAGGACAGGGAATTACGGCTACACCTTC	CASGALRTGNYGYTF	.	TRBJ1-2	TRBV12-5	TRBD1
TGTGCCAGCAGCTGGGACAGGGGCCTTCGAGGCTACACCTTC	CASSWDRGLRGYTF	.	TRBJ1-2	TRBV11-3	TRBD1
TGTGCCAGCAGTGGGGCCGGGACAGAGCTCCGCGAGACCCAGTACTTC	CASSGAGTELRETQYF	.	TRBJ2-5	TRBV2	TRBD1
TGCAGCGTTGAAGCGGTCAGCGGGGGCAACGAGCAGTACTTC	CSVEAVSGGNEQYF	.	TRBJ2-7	TRBV29-1	TRBD2
TGTGCCAGCGGAAAGGGTGCAGGGCGGACTGAAGCTTTCTTT	CASGKGAGRTEAFF	once	TRBJ1-1	TRBV6-5	.
TGTGCCAGTAGTATTGGAAGGGGCTGGGACTACGAGCAGTACTTC	CASSIGRGWDYEQYF	few	TRBJ2-7	TRBV19	.
TGCGCCAGCAGCTTGTTGACTAGCGTTAGCTCCTACAATGAGCAGTTCTTC	CASSLLTSVSSYNEQFF	once	TRBJ2-1	TRBV5-1	TRBD2
TGTGCCAGCAGCCCTCGGGACAGCTTCACAGATACGCAGTATTTT	CASSPRDSFTDTQYF	.	TRBJ2-3	TRBV13	TRBD1
TGTGCCGTGAGACAGAACACTGAAGCTTTCTTT	CAVRQNTEAFF	.	TRBJ1-1	TRBV10-3	.
TGTGCCAGCAGCTTACCTGGGACAGACCCCCACGAGCAGTACTTC	CASSLPGTDPHEQYF	.	TRBJ2-7	TRBV7-9	TRBD1
TGTGCCAGCAGCCCAGGATTCACTGAAGCTTTCTTT	CASSPGFTEAFF	once	TRBJ1-1	TRBV7-9	.
TGTGCCAGCTCACCTCAAACAGGGAAAGTAAACACCGGGGAGCTGTTTTTT	CASSPQTGKVNTGELFF	.	TRBJ2-2	TRBV18	.
TGCGCCAGCAGCCCCGGGACTAGCGGGCGTAATGAGCAGTTCTTC	CASSPGTSGRNEQFF	once	TRBJ2-1	TRBV10-1	TRBD2
TGTGCCAGCAGGCTCCGGGACAGGGAAGGTGGCTACACCTTC	CASRLRDREGGYTF	.	TRBJ1-2	TRBV27	TRBD1
TGTGCCAGCTCACAGGGGGGACAGGGAAATGAAGCTTTCTTT	CASSQGGQGNEAFF	once	TRBJ1-1	TRBV18	TRBD1
TGTGCCAGCAGCCCCCGGACAGGGAAAGAGACCCAGTACTTC	CASSPRTGKETQYF	few	TRBJ2-5	TRBV5-4	TRBD1
TGTGCCAGCAGTGGACTAGCGGGGGACACCGGGGAGCTGTTTTTT	CASSGLAGDTGELFF	few	TRBJ2-2	TRBV6-4	TRBD2
TGCGCCAGCAGCTTCGAGGGGACTGACACCGGGGAGCTGTTTTTT	CASSFEGTDTGELFF	.	TRBJ2-2	TRBV5-1	.
TGTGCCTGTGGCGGTAACTTGGGTGGCTACACCTTC	CACGGNLGGYTF	few	TRBJ1-2	TRBV6-5	.
TGTGCCAGCAGCGTAAGCGAGAGCTCCTATAATTCACCCCTCCACTTT	CASSVSESSYNSPLHF	.	TRBJ1-6	TRBV9	.
TGTGCCACAAGACAGGGGACCCAGCCCCAGCATTTT	CATRQGTQPQHF	.	TRBJ1-5	TRBV6-1	TRBD1
TGTGCCAGCAGCGTAGGGTTGCGGGGGTCGGGTGAGCAGTTCTTC	CASSVGLRGSGEQFF	.	TRBJ2-1	TRBV9	TRBD2
TGTGCCACCGCGGGGGTCGATCAGCCCCAGCATTTT	CATAGVDQPQHF	.	TRBJ1-5	TRBV15	.
TGCGCCAGCAGCCAGGGGGATCCGTCGGGGGAGACCCAGTACTTC	CASSQGDPSGETQYF	.	TRBJ2-5	TRBV5-1	TRBD1
TGTGCCAGCAGGGGACTAGCGGAATACAATGAGCAGTTCTTC	CASRGLAEYNEQFF	.	TRBJ2-1	TRBV6-1	TRBD2
TGTGCCAGCAGCTCCCTAGCGGGGGGGCCAGGGGAGACCCAGTACTTC	CASSSLAGGPGETQYF	.	TRBJ2-5	TRBV7-9	TRBD2
TGCGCCAGCTGTTTGGAGGTAGGGAGGCTGTACGAGCAGTACTTC	CASCLEVGRLYEQYF	.	TRBJ2-7	TRBV5-1	.
TGTGCCAGCAGCTTGGCGGGGACAGGCGATTTGCGAGGCTACACCTTC	CASSLAGTGDLRGYTF	.	TRBJ1-2	TRBV5-5	TRBD1
TGTGCCAGCAGTGTTTCCCAGTTCACTAATGAAAAACTGTTTTTT	CASSVSQFTNEKLFF	.	TRBJ1-4	TRBV2	.
TGTGCCAGCAGCTCCGGATGGGGGGAAGAGACCCAGTACTTC	CASSSGWGEETQYF	.	TRBJ2-5	TRBV6-6	.
TGTGCCAGCAGCTTGTTTGGTACGGGTAACACTGAAGCTTTCTTT	CASSLFGTGNTEAFF	.	TRBJ1-1	TRBV5-6	.
TGTGCCAGCAGCGTTGACAGCAACTATGGCTACACCTTC	CASSVDSNYGYTF	.	TRBJ1-2	TRBV9	.
TGTGCCATCAGTGTATCCTCAGAAGGGAGAGAGTATGGCTACACCTTC	CAISVSSEGREYGYTF	.	TRBJ1-2	TRBV10-3	.
TGTGCCAGTAGTATTGGTCTAGCGGGGCTGTCCTACGAGCAGTACTTC	CASSIGLAGLSYEQYF	.	TRBJ2-7	TRBV19	TRBD2
TGTGCCAGCAGCGGAGGGAGAGAGTCAGATACGCAGTATTTT	CASSGGRESDTQYF	.	TRBJ2-3	TRBV2	.
TGTGCCAGCAGCACTCGACAGGGGGGCTACGAGCAGTACTTC	CASSTRQGGYEQYF	.	TRBJ2-7	TRBV13	TRBD1
TGCGCCAGCAGCTTAGACAGAAGGGATGGCTACACCTTC	CASSLDRRDGYTF	.	TRBJ1-2	TRBV4-1	.
TGTGCCAGCAGCTTTCGACAGGGGGGCACTGAAGCTTTCTTT	CASSFRQGGTEAFF	.	TRBJ1-1	TRBV11-3	TRBD1
TGTGCCAGCCTACAGGGGGCTGAAGCTTTCTTT	CASLQGAEAFF	.	TRBJ1-1	TRBV19	TRBD1
TGTGCCAGCATCCGGGACAGGGGTTACGAGCAGTACTTC	CASIRDRGYEQYF	.	TRBJ2-7	TRBV2	TRBD1
TGTGCCAGCAGCCCGGGGGGCTCTTGGGTTAGCACAGATACGCAGTATTTT	CASSPGGSWVSTDTQYF	few	TRBJ2-3	TRBV13	.
TGTGCCAGCAGCTTCACCTACGAGCAGTACTTC	CASSFTYEQYF	few	TRBJ2-7	TRBV7-9	.